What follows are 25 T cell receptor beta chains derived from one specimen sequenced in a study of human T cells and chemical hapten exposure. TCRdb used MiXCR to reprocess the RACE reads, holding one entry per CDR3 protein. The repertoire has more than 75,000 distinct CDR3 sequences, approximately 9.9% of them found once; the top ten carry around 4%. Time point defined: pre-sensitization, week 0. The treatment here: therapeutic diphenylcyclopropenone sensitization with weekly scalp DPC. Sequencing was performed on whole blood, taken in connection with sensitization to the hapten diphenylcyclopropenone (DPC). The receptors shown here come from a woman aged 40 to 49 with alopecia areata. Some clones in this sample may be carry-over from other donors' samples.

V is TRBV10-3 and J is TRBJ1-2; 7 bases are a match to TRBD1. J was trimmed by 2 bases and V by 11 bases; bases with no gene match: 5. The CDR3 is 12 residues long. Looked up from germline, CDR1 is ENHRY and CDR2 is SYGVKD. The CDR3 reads CAVSGQNYGYTF. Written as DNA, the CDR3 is TGTGCCGTCTCGGGACAGAACTATGGCTACACCTTC.

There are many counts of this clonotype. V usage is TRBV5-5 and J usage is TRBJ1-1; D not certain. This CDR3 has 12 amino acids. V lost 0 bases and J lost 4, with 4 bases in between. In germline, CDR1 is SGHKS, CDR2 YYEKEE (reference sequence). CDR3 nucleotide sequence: TGTGCCAGCAGCTTGGGGCCCACTGAAGCTTTCTTT. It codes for CASSLGPTEAFF.

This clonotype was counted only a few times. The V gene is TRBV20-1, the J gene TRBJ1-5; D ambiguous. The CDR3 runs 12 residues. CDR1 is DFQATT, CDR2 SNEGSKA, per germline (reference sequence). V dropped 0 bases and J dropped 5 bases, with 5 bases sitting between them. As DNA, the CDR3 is TGCAGTGCTAGAGACGTTTATCAGCCCCAGCATTTT. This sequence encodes CSARDVYQPQHF.

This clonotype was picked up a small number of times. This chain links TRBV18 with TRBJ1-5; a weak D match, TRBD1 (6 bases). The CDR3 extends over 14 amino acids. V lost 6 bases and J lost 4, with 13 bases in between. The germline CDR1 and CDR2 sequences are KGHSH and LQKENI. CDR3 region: CASSKGGTNQPQHF. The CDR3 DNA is TGTGCCAGCTCCAAGGGCGGGACAAATCAGCCCCAGCATTTT.

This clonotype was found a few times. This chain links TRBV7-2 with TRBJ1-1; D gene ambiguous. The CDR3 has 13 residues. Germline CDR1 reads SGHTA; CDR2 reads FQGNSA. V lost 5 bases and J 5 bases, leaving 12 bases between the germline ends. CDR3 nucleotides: TGTGCCAGCAGCCCGAGAAGTTGGACTGAAGCTTTCTTT. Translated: CASSPRSWTEAFF.

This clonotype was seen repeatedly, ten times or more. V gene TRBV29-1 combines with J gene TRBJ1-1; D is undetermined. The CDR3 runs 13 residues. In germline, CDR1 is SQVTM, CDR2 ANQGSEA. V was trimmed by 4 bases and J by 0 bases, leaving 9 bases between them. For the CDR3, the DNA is TGCAGCGTTGCACCGGCGGTGAACACTGAAGCTTTCTTT. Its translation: CSVAPAVNTEAFF.

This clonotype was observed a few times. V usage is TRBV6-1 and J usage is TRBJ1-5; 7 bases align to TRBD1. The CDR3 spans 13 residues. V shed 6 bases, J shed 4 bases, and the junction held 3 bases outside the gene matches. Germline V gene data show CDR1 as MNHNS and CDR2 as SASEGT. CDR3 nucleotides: TGTGCCAGCAGGGGGGACAGTAATCAGCCCCAGCATTTT. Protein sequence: CASRGDSNQPQHF.

CDR3 sequence (DNA): TGTGCCAGCAGTTTATTAGACTATGGCTACACCTTC. This translates into CASSLLDYGYTF. The chain links TRBV28 to TRBJ1-2, with no clear D. With 1 base removed from V and 3 bases from J, the gap between germline ends came to 3 bases. The length of the CDR3 is 12 residues. Germline V gene data show CDR1 as MDHEN and CDR2 as SYDVKM.

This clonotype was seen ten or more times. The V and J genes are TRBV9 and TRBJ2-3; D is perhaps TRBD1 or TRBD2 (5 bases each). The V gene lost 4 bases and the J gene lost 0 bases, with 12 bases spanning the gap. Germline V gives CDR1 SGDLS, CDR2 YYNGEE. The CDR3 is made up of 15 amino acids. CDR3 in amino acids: CASSLKGDSTDTQYF. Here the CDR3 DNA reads TGTGCCAGCAGCTTAAAAGGGGACAGCACAGATACGCAGTATTTT.

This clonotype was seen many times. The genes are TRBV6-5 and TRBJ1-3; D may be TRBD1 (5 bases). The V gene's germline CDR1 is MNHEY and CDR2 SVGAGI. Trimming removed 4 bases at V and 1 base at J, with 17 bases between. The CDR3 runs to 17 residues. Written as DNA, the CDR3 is TGTGCCAGCAGTTCCGTAGACTTCCAGGGTTCTGGAAACACCATATATTTT. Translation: CASSSVDFQGSGNTIYF.

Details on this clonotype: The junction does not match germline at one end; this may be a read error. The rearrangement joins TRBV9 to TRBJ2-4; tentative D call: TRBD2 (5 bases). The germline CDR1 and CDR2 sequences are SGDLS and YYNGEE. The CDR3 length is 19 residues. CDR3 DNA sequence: TGTGCCAGCAGCGTAGCGGCCAGCCATCGCCCTCTAGCCAAAATCATTCAGTACTTC. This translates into CASSVAASHRPLAKIIQYF.

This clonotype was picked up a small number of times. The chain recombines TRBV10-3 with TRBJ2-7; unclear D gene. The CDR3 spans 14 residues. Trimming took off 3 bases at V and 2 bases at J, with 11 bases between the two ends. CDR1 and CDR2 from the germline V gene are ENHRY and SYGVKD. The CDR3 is CAISDKPLTYEQYF. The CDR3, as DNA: TGTGCCATCAGTGACAAACCTCTAACCTACGAGCAGTACTTC.

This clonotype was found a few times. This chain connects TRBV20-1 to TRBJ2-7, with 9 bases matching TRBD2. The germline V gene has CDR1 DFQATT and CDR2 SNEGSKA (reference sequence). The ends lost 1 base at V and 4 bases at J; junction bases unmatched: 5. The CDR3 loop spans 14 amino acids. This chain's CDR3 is CSARGGTSLYEQYF. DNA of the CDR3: TGCAGTGCTAGAGGAGGGACTAGCTTGTACGAGCAGTACTTC.

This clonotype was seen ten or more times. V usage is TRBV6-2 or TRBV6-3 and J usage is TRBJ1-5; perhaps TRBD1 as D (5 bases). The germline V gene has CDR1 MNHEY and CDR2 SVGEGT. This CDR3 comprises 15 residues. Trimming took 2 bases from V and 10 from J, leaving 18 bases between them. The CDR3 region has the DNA TGTGCCAGCAGTTACCGTCCGGGACGGGTCAGCCCCCAGCATTTT. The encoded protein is CASSYRPGRVSPQHF.

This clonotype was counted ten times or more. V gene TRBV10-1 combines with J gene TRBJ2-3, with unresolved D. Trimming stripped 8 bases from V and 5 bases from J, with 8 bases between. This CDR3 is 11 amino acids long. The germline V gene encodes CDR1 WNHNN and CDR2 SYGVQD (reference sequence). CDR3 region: CASGKKDTQYF. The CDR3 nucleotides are TGCGCCAGCGGGAAAAAAGATACGCAGTATTTT.

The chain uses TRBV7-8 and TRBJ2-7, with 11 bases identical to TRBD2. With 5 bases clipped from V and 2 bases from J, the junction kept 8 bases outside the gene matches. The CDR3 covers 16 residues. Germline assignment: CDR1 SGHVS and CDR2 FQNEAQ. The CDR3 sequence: CASSGGLAEVAYEQYF. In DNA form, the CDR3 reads TGTGCCAGCAGCGGGGGACTAGCGGAGGTGGCCTACGAGCAGTACTTC. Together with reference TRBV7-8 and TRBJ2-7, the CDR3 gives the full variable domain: GAGVSQSPRYKVAKRGQDVALRCDPISGHVSLFWYQQALGQGPEFLTYFQNEAQLDKSGLPSDRFFAERPEGSVSTLKIQRTQQEDSAVYLCASSGGLAEVAYEQYFGPGTRLTVT.

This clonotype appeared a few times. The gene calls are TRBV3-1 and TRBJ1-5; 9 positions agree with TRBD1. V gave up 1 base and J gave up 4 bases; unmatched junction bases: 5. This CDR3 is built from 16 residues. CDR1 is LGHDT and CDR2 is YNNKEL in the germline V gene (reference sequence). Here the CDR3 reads CASSQGSGTGNQPQHF. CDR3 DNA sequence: TGTGCCAGCAGCCAAGGTTCCGGGACAGGGAATCAGCCCCAGCATTTT.

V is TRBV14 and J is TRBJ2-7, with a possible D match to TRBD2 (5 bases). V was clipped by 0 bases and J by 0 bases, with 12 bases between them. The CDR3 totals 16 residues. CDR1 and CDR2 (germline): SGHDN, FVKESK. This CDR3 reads CASSQDPSGVSYEQYF. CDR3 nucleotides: TGTGCCAGCAGCCAAGACCCCAGCGGCGTCTCCTACGAGCAGTACTTC.

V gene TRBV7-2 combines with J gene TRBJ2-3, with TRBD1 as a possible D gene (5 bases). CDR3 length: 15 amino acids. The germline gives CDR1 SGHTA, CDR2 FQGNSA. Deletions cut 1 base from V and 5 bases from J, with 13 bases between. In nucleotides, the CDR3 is TGTGCCAGCAGCTTAGGTACTGGGGCCTTAGATACGCAGTATTTT. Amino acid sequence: CASSLGTGALDTQYF.

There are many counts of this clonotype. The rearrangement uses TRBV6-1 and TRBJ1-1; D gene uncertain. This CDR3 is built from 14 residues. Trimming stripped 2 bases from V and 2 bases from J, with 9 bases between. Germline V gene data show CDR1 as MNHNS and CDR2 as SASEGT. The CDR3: CASSEPGDNTEAFF. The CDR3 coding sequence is TGTGCCAGCAGTGAACCTGGGGATAACACTGAAGCTTTCTTT.

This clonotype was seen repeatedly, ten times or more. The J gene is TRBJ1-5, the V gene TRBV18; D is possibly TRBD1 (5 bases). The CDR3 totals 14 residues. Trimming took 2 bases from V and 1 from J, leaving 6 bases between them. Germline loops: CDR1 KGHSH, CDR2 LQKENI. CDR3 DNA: TGTGCCAGCTCACCAGGGGCGAGCAATCAGCCCCAGCATTTT. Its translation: CASSPGASNQPQHF. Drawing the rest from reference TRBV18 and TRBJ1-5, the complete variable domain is NAGVMQNPRHLVRRRGQEARLRCSPMKGHSHVYWYRQLPEEGLKFMVYLQKENIIDESGMPKERFSAEFPKEGPSILRIQQVVRGDSAAYFCASSPGASNQPQHFGDGTRLSIL.

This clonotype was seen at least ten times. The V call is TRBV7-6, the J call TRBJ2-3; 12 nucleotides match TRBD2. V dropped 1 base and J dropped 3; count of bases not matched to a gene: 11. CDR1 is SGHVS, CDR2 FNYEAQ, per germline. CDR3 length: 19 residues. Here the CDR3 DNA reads TGTGCCAGCAGCTTAGTCGGGCTAGCGGGGGGGCCTGATACAGATACGCAGTATTTT. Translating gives CASSLVGLAGGPDTDTQYF.

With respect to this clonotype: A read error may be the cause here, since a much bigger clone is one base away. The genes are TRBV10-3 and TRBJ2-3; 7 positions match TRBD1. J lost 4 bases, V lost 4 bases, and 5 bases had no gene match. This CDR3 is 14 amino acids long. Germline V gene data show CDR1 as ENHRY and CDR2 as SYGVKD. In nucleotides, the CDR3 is TGTGCCATCAGTGGGGACAGTCTATCAGATACGCAGTATTTT. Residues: CAISGDSLSDTQYF.

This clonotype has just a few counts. The CDR3 coding sequence is TGTGCCGCCCTCCGCGGGAAGAGCTCCTACAATGAGCAGTTCTTC. Protein product: CAALRGKSSYNEQFF. The rearrangement uses TRBV27 and TRBJ2-1, with TRBD2 as a possible D gene (6 bases). The germline CDR1 and CDR2 sequences are MNHEY and SMNVEV (reference sequence). There are 15 residues in the CDR3. Trimming stripped 11 bases from V and 0 bases from J, with 17 bases between.

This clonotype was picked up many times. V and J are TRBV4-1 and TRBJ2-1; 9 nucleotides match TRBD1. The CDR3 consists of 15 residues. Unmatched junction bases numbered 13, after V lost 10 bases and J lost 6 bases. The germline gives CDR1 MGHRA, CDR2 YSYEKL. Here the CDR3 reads CATRITGTGPNEQFF. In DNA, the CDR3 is TGCGCCACCAGAATTACCGGGACAGGGCCCAATGAGCAGTTCTTC.